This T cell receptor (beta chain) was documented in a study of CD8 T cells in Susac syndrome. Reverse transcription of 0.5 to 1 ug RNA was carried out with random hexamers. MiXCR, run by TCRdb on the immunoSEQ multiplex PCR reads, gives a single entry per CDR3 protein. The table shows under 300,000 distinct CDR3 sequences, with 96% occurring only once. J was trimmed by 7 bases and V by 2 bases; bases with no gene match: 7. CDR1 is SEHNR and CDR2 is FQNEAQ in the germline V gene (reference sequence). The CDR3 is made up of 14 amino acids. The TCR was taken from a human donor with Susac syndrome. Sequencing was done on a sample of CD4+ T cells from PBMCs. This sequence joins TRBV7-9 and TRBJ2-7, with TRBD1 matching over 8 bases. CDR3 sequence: CASSLQGALYEQYF. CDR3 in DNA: TGTGCCAGCAGCTTACAGGGGGCCCTCTATGAGCAGTACTTC.